This record concerns one T cell receptor (beta chain) sequence. Antigen specificity is unknown. This entry comes from a study of T-cell memory formation after mild COVID-19. Study conclusions and caveats: Detection of some responders pre-infection suggested pre-existing cross-reactive memory T cells participated. Nothing confirmed that second-wave clones peaking on day 37 were specific for SARS-CoV-2. Those CD4+ clones that contracted were mainly in CM and EM (CD8+ ones in EMRA). Day 15 to 85 contracting clones showed balanced CD4/CD8; day 15 to 37 expanders favored CD4+.

TCRdb fed the 5' RACE reads into MiXCR, producing one record per CDR3 protein. The table shows approximately 300,000 distinct CDR3 sequences, with roughly a fifth occurring only once. Germline V CDR1 and CDR2: SGHAT, FQNNGV. The CDR3 has 15 residues. V was cut by 6 bases and J by 4 bases, with 15 bases left in between. This TCR was recovered from a man between 18 and 35 years old who had mild COVID-19 (a few samples of this study predate the infection). Cell type and time point are not known. The sample was PBMCs or a T cell subset sorted from them (not recorded which). The chain employs TRBV11-2 and TRBJ2-2; D is ambiguous. The CDR3, as DNA: TGTGCCAGCAGGTCGGACCAGGTCGGCACCGGGGAGCTGTTTTTT. It translates to CASRSDQVGTGELFF. Filled out from reference TRBV11-2 and TRBJ2-2, the complete variable domain reads EAGVAQSPRYKIIEKRQSVAFWCNPISGHATLYWYQQILGQGPKLLIQFQNNGVVDDSQLPKDRFSAERLKGVDSTLKIQPAKLEDSAVYLCASRSDQVGTGELFFGEGSRLTVL.